These T cell receptor beta chains were read from a single sample in a study of cytomegalovirus exposure and HLA in healthy donors. Sequenced by immunoSEQ multiplex PCR; TCRdb stores in-frame clones only, minus some. The repertoire has 180,000 or so clones, roughly three quarters of them found once; the top ten carry around 2.3%. The sequenced sample consisted of PBMCs. These receptors were collected from a woman younger than 45 in good health and CMV-seropositive. The CDR3 runs from the conserved cysteine through the conserved F or W. The order of the fields is clone size, J gene, D gene, V gene, CDR3 protein, CDR3 DNA. A D gene is named only where the DNA matches it firmly. Some rows have no size entry. The others give once, few or many, or a class for an expanded clone.

-	TRBJ2-6	-	TRBV30	CAWSRPSGSGANVLTF	TGTGCCTGGAGTCGACCCTCGGGCTCTGGGGCCAACGTCCTGACTTTC
-	TRBJ2-3	-	TRBV7-9	CASSPPPDTMVGYAQYF	TGTGCCAGCAGCCCCCCCCCGGACACAATGGTGGGATACGCGCAGTATTTT
-	TRBJ1-1	TRBD1	TRBV7-3	CASSSGQLNTEAFF	TGTGCCAGCAGCTCGGGACAGCTGAACACTGAAGCTTTCTTT
-	TRBJ2-1	-	TRBV21-1	CASSKVCSLRQASSYNEQFF	TGTGCCAGCAGCAAAGTTTGTTCTTTGCGACAGGCAAGCTCCTACAATGAGCAGTTCTTC
-	TRBJ2-3	TRBD2	TRBV7-9	CASSSTSGGTTDTQYF	TGTGCCAGCAGTTCAACTAGCGGGGGTACCACAGATACGCAGTATTTT
-	TRBJ2-1	-	TRBV6-1	CASSEARGGEQFF	TGTGCCAGCAGTGAAGCCAGAGGGGGTGAGCAGTTCTTC
-	TRBJ2-7	TRBD1	TRBV6-5	CASSLGGERKEQYF	TGTGCCAGCAGTCTAGGGGGCGAACGGAAAGAGCAGTACTTC
once	TRBJ2-7	-	TRBV7-2	CASSLEDWSSYEQYF	TGTGCCAGCAGCTTAGAGGACTGGAGCTCCTACGAGCAGTACTTC
few	TRBJ2-6	TRBD1	TRBV4-2	CASSQSTGAGANVLTF	TGTGCCAGCAGCCAGTCCACAGGGGCTGGGGCCAACGTCCTGACTTTC
-	TRBJ1-6	-	TRBV6-6	CASSYGSSYNSPLHF	TGTGCCAGCAGTTACGGGAGCTCCTATAATTCACCCCTCCACTTT
-	TRBJ2-5	-	TRBV6-5	CASSYQRRGQETQYF	TGTGCCAGCAGTTATCAGAGAAGGGGGCAAGAGACCCAGTACTTC
few	TRBJ2-3	TRBD2	TRBV4-3	CASSLQTSGEAQYF	TGCGCCAGCAGCTTACAGACTAGCGGGGAGGCGCAGTATTTT
-	TRBJ2-7	TRBD2	TRBV5-6	CASSLARLAGGYYEQYF	TGTGCCAGCAGCTTGGCCCGACTAGCGGGGGGGTACTACGAGCAGTACTTC
-	TRBJ1-4	TRBD1	TRBV7-2	CASSLGQGGIGLFF	TGTGCCAGCAGCTTAGGACAGGGAGGAATTGGACTGTTTTTT
-	TRBJ2-7	TRBD1	TRBV4-3	CASSPGQDRGYEQYF	TGCGCCAGCAGCCCAGGTCAGGACAGGGGTTACGAGCAGTACTTC
-	TRBJ1-2	TRBD1	TRBV10-1	CASSPGGGNYGYTF	TGCGCCAGCAGTCCAGGGGGCGGAAACTATGGCTACACCTTC
-	TRBJ2-1	TRBD2	TRBV20-1	CSAGAGGYEFF	TGCAGTGCTGGCGCGGGGGGTTACGAGTTCTTC
-	TRBJ2-2	-	TRBV7-2	CASSLTGGANTGELFF	TGTGCCAGCAGCTTGACCGGCGGGGCGAACACCGGGGAGCTGTTTTTT
-	TRBJ1-5	-	TRBV10-2	CASSEITYNQPQHF	TGCGCCAGCAGTGAGATAACATACAATCAGCCCCAGCATTTT
-	TRBJ2-5	TRBD1	TRBV18	CASSPRQGFETQYF	TGTGCCAGCTCACCTAGACAGGGTTTCGAGACCCAGTACTTC
-	TRBJ2-1	-	TRBV7-9	CAIGRGGGYNEQFF	TGTGCCATCGGGCGGGGAGGTGGGTACAATGAGCAGTTCTTC
-	TRBJ2-2	TRBD2	TRBV28	CASTRGGAQNTGELFF	TGTGCCAGCACCCGGGGGGGGGCGCAAAACACCGGGGAGCTGTTTTTT
-	TRBJ1-2	-	TRBV5-1	CASSLRPGAGYGYTF	TGCGCCAGCAGCTTGAGGCCAGGGGCTGGTTACGGCTACACCTTC
-	TRBJ2-2	TRBD1	TRBV7-9	CASSSAGTVNTGELFF	TGTGCCAGCAGCTCAGCCGGGACAGTTAACACCGGGGAGCTGTTTTTT
-	TRBJ2-2	-	TRBV4-1	CASSQERGNTGELFF	TGCGCCAGCAGCCAAGAAAGAGGGAACACCGGGGAGCTGTTTTTT
-	TRBJ1-5	-	TRBV19	CASSIGQGNQPQHF	TGTGCCAGTAGTATAGGGCAGGGGAATCAGCCCCAGCATTTT
few	TRBJ2-1	TRBD1	TRBV28	CASSFPRDRGRYEQFF	TGTGCCAGCAGTTTCCCCCGGGACAGGGGGCGTTATGAGCAGTTCTTC
few	TRBJ2-7	TRBD2	TRBV6-1	CASRKQGGGGYEQYF	TGTGCCAGCAGAAAACAGGGCGGGGGGGGATACGAGCAGTACTTC
-	TRBJ2-3	TRBD2	TRBV15	CATSRDPRPGLAGDGDTQYF	TGTGCCACCAGCAGAGATCCCCGACCGGGACTAGCGGGGGACGGAGATACGCAGTATTTT
-	TRBJ2-7	-	TRBV7-6	CASSSGWEEQYF	TGTGCCAGCAGCTCGGGGTGGGAAGAGCAGTACTTC
few	TRBJ2-7	-	TRBV6-5	CASSLDTSYEQYF	TGTGCCAGCAGTTTAGACACTTCCTACGAGCAGTACTTC
-	TRBJ1-1	-	TRBV6-5	CASMMTANTEAFF	TGTGCCAGTATGATGACAGCTAACACTGAAGCTTTCTTT
-	TRBJ2-7	TRBD2	TRBV7-9	CASSSPGIAGSSYEQYF	TGTGCCAGCAGCTCACCGGGGATAGCGGGGAGCTCCTACGAGCAGTACTTC
-	TRBJ2-7	-	TRBV4-1	CASSQLTGPYYEQYF	TGCGCCAGCAGCCAACTTACAGGGCCCTACTACGAGCAGTACTTC
-	TRBJ2-7	-	TRBV2	CASSERTTTYEQYF	TGTGCCAGCAGTGAAAGAACTACCACCTACGAGCAGTACTTC
few	TRBJ2-1	TRBD2	TRBV25-1	CASSEIVGLAGGIEQFF	TGTGCCAGCAGTGAAATAGTGGGACTAGCGGGGGGGATCGAGCAGTTCTTC
once	TRBJ2-3	TRBD2	TRBV6-1	CASSESGLVGDTQYF	TGTGCCAGCAGTGAATCAGGACTAGTCGGGGATACGCAGTATTTT
few	TRBJ1-3	TRBD1	TRBV2	CASSEEGTAGNTIYF	TGTGCCAGCAGTGAAGAGGGGACAGCTGGAAACACCATATATTTT
-	TRBJ2-2	TRBD1	TRBV10-1	CASSWTGAGGELFF	TGCGCCAGCAGTTGGACAGGGGCCGGCGGGGAGCTGTTTTTT
-	TRBJ2-3	-	TRBV6-1	CASTTTGTPSDTQYF	TGTGCCAGCACCACGACAGGTACTCCCTCAGATACGCAGTATTTT
-	TRBJ2-7	-	TRBV11-2	CASSLHRHSYEQYF	TGTGCCAGCAGCTTACACAGACACTCCTACGAGCAGTACTTC
-	TRBJ2-1	-	TRBV5-1	CASSHGRGGDAVNEQFF	TGCGCCAGCAGCCACGGAAGGGGGGGGGATGCGGTCAATGAGCAGTTCTTC
few	TRBJ1-2	TRBD1	TRBV6-5	CASSYSGTGLDGYTF	TGTGCCAGCAGTTACTCGGGGACAGGATTGGATGGCTACACCTTC
-	TRBJ2-1	TRBD2	TRBV28	CASSSGTSGRRQFF	TGTGCCAGCAGCTCCGGGACTAGCGGTAGAAGGCAGTTCTTC
few	TRBJ2-1	TRBD2	TRBV10-1	CASSESKPSGGANEQFF	TGCGCCAGCAGTGAGTCGAAACCCAGCGGGGGGGCCAATGAGCAGTTCTTC
-	TRBJ2-7	-	TRBV6-6	CATLPGASSYEQYF	TGTGCCACCCTCCCTGGGGCCAGCTCCTACGAGCAGTACTTC
few	TRBJ1-2	TRBD1	TRBV28	CASSLGTGGYGYTF	TGTGCCAGCAGTTTAGGGACAGGGGGCTATGGCTACACCTTC
once	TRBJ1-1	-	TRBV19	CASSPTGISTFF	TGTGCCAGTAGTCCAACAGGGATATCGACTTTCTTT
-	TRBJ1-6	-	TRBV28	CASRGGGGHNSPLHF	TGTGCCAGCAGGGGCGGGGGAGGGCATAATTCACCCCTCCACTTT
few	TRBJ1-5	-	TRBV7-9	CASSLSGAISNQPQHF	TGTGCCAGCAGCTTGTCTGGGGCGATTAGCAATCAGCCCCAGCATTTT
-	TRBJ1-6	TRBD1	TRBV4-1	CASSQGGQKYSPLHF	TGCGCCAGCAGCCAAGGGGGACAGAAATATTCACCCCTCCACTTT
-	TRBJ2-1	TRBD2	TRBV7-9	CASSLAGGSEFF	TGTGCCAGCAGCTTAGCGGGGGGGTCGGAGTTCTTC
-	TRBJ1-5	-	TRBV7-9	CASSDRGGRQPQHF	TGTGCCAGCAGCGACCGAGGGGGTCGGCAGCCCCAGCATTTT
few	TRBJ2-3	-	TRBV6-6	CASSYSGDTQYF	TGTGCCAGCAGTTACTCCGGGGATACGCAGTATTTT